This T cell receptor (beta chain) originates from a study of T cell repertoires in cytomegalovirus infection. As for the study in general: Newly reported HLA-C-restricted and thoroughly characterized HLA-B-restricted CMV epitopes were employed.

This clonotype was seen only a few times. Its cognate antigen is unknown. Trimming took 4 bases from V and 7 from J; bases not matched to a gene: 16. The CDR3 extends over 18 amino acids. The germline gives CDR1 SGHTA, CDR2 FQGNSA. MiXCR, run by TCRdb on the reads, gives a single entry per CDR3 protein. The sample holds roughly 800,000 distinct CDR3 sequences; approximately 32% are singletons and the top ten take less than 15%. This specimen was cultured CD8+ T cells from PBMCs, taken from culture after CMV antigen stimulation. V and J are TRBV7-2 and TRBJ2-1, with TRBD1 identical over 10 bases. The source of this sequence is a human donor in good health (CMV status not recorded). Some clones in this sample may be carry-over from other donors' samples. CDR3 protein: CASSWTPDRGGFSNEQFF. The CDR3 DNA is TGTGCCAGCAGCTGGACCCCGGACAGGGGGGGTTTTAGTAATGAGCAGTTCTTC.